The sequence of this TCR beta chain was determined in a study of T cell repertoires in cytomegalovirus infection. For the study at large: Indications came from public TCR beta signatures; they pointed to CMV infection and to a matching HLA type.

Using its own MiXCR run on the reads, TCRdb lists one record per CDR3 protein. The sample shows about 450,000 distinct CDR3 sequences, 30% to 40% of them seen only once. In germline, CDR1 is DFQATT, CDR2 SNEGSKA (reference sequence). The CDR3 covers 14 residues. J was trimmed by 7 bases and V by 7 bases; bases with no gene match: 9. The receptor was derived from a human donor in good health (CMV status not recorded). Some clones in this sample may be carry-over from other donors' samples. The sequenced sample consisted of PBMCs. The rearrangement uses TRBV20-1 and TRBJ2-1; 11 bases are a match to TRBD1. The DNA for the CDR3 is TGCAGTGTTCTCACCGGGACAGGGGGGAATGAGCAGTTCTTC. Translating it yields CSVLTGTGGNEQFF.